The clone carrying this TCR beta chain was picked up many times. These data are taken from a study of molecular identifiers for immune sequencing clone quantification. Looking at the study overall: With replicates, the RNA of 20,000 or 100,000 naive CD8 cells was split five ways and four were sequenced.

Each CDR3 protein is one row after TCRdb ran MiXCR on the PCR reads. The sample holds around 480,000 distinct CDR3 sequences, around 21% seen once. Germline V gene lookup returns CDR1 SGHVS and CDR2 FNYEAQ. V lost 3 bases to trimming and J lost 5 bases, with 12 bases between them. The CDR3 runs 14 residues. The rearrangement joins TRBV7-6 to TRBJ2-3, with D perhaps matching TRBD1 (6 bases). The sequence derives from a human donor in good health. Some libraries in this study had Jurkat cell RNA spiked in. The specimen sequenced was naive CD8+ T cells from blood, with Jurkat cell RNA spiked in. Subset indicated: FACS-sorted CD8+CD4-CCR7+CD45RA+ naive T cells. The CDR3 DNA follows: TGTGCCAGCAGCTTGAGGGGGATGGTAGATACGCAGTATTTT. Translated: CASSLRGMVDTQYF.